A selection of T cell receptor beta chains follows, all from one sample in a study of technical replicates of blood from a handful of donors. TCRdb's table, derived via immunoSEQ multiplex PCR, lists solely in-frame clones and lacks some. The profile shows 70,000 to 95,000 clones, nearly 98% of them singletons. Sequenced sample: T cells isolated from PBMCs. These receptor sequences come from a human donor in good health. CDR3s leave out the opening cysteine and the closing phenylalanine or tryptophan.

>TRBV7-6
ASSLAHWTSNTEAF
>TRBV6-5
ASSYSRSPYEKLF
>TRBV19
ASSVRGTNTEAF
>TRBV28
ASSWTGGWGYT
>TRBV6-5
ASSLLAASQETQY
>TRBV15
ATSRDPLTGELF
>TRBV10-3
AIRLDSANTEAF
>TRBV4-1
ASSHGGYSTDTQY
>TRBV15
ATSGQPESDTQY
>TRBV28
ASSFTGIPNTGELF
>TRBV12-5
ASATLGSGGTEAF
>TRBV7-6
ASSLDRGNEQY
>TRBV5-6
ASSGDLRVYGYT
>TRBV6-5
ASSYSRQGTGNTIY
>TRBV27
ASTRLAQGTSGANVLT
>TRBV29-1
SVEGQITEAF
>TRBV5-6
ASSFLSPERDTIY
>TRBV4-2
ASSPTGTFKWSSGNTIY
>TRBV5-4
ASSTGGYEQY
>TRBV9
ASSVGPRAGPYEQY
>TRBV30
AWRWRGGLVTGELF
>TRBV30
AWKGQGAFGEQY